This TCR beta chain was retrieved from a study of control samples from healthy donors and cancer patients. The CDR3 sequence is 16 residues long. V gave up 1 base and J gave up 3 bases; unmatched junction bases: 9. Germline CDR1 SGHRS, CDR2 YFSETQ. TCRdb keeps only in-frame clones here, not all; method: immunoSEQ multiplex PCR. The sample has about 180,000 clones, 90% seen once; the top ten hold 1.2% to 1.5%. The sequence came from a woman between 50 and 59 years old in good health. The chain recombines TRBV5-1 with TRBJ2-7; TRBD1 matches at 8 bases. Sequenced: blood. The CDR3 loop is CASSLPPDRDNYEQYF. CDR3 sequence (DNA): TGCGCCAGCAGCTTGCCACCGGACAGGGACAACTACGAGCAGTACTTC.